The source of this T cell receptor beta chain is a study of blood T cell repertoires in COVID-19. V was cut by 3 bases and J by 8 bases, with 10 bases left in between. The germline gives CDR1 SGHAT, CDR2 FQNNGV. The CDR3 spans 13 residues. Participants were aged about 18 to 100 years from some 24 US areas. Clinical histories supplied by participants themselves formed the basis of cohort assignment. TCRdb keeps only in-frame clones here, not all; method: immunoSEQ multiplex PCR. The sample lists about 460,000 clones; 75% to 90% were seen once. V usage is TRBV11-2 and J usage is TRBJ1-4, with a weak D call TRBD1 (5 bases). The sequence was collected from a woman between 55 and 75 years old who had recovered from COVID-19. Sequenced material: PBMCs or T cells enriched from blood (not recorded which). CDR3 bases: TGTGCCAGCAGCTTCCTATGGGGCGAAAAACTGTTTTTT. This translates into CASSFLWGEKLFF.